The next 5 T cell receptor beta chains were all read from a single sample in a study of T cells in women clearing cervical HPV infection. The data were produced by immunoSEQ multiplex PCR, yet TCRdb's version contains in-frame clones alone and is incomplete. The repertoire shows roughly 21,000 clones; the top ten hold over 5%. Sequencing was carried out using blood buffy coat. These receptors all come from a woman between 18 and 70 years old with a cervical HPV16 infection that either progressed to CIN3+ or cleared (not recorded which).

With respect to this clone: Read coverage stops 3 residues before the CDR3 terminus; the germline J gene supplies the remainder. The V call is TRBV6-2 or TRBV6-3, the J call TRBJ1-2; TRBD1 matches 11 bases. The germline CDR1 and CDR2 sequences are MNHEY and SVGEGT. The CDR3 is 14 amino acids. The DNA read from the CDR3 is TGTGCCAGCAGCCTACCTGGGACAGGGGGAGGC. Amino acids: CASSLPGTGGG. The whole CDR3 sequence is CASSLPGTGGGYTF.

Concerning this clone: Read data end 3 residues before the CDR3 end; the end is taken from the germline J gene. The chain combines TRBV30 with TRBJ1-3; no clear D gene. The length of the CDR3 is 15 residues. The germline V gene has CDR1 GTSNPN and CDR2 SVGIG (reference sequence). Deletions cut 3 bases from V and 0 bases from J, with 12 bases between. This CDR3 is CAWSHTIYSGNTIYF. The sequenced part of the CDR3 DNA is TGTGCCTGGAGCCACACAATTTACTCTGGAAACACC.

In regard to this clone: The read is 3 residues too short to cover the CDR3 end, so that end is filled in from the germline J gene. V usage is TRBV7-6 and J usage is TRBJ2-2, with D perhaps matching TRBD1 (6 bases). This CDR3 is built from 15 residues. With 3 bases removed from V and 1 base from J, the gap between germline ends came to 9 bases. Germline V gives CDR1 SGHVS, CDR2 FNYEAQ. Here the CDR3 reads CASSFGRGNTGELFF. CDR3 DNA (partial): TGTGCCAGCAGCTTTGGCAGGGGGAACACCGGGGAG.

With respect to this clone: The missing CDR3 end, 3 residues past where the read stops, is filled in from the germline J gene. The chain uses TRBV20-1 and TRBJ1-1; 8 bases map to TRBD1. CDR1 and CDR2 from the germline V gene are DFQATT and SNEGSKA (reference sequence). This CDR3 spans 13 amino acids. J was trimmed by 6 bases and V by 1 base; bases with no gene match: 4. The CDR3 loop reads CSARALTGAEAFF. Partial CDR3 DNA: TGCAGTGCTAGAGCGCTGACAGGGGCTGAA.

Worth noting for this clone: Read coverage stops 3 residues before the CDR3 terminus; the germline J gene supplies the remainder. This sequence joins TRBV28 and TRBJ2-7; D is possibly TRBD1 (5 bases). The V end was cut by 1 base, the J end by 0 bases, with 13 bases between. Germline V gene data show CDR1 as MDHEN and CDR2 as SYDVKM. The CDR3 is 16 amino acids. Here the CDR3 reads CASSLYRQGTSYEQYF. CDR3 bases read: TGTGCCAGCAGTTTATACCGGCAGGGCACCTCCTACGAG.